What follows is one T cell receptor (beta chain) and its context. Its cognate antigen has yet to be identified. The input lacks base qualities; no much larger clone sits a single base away. This entry is derived from a study of T cell changes during pregnancy in multiple sclerosis (dated by TCRdb to the late 2010s). Looking at the study overall: Changes in the T cell repertoire over the course of pregnancy were examined in this study in women with multiple sclerosis.

Library construction relied on the immunoSEQ multiplex PCR assay. Drawn from immuneACCESS, this table holds only the in-frame rearrangements with V and J called that TCRdb kept. Clones are partly lost; checked studies trace under half to an unresolved V gene and leave the rest unexplained. The table for this sample lists 45,000 to 60,000 clones; about 93% of them were counted only once. The ten largest clones add up to around 0.61% of the sample. The sample here was CD4+ T cells from peripheral blood mononuclear cells, taken after pregnancy. The clonotype was recovered from a female donor in good health, enrolled as a control in a pregnancy study.

The bases are TGTGCCAGCAGTGGAGAAAGCGGGAGGGGACCAGATACGCAGTATTTT. Translated, it gives CASSGESGRGPDTQYF. The rearrangement joined TRBV6-4 to TRBJ2-3, with 10 middle bases fitting TRBD2. The germline V gene sets CDR1 to MRHNA and CDR2 to SNTAGT. Reading from cysteine to phenylalanine, the CDR3 counts 16 amino acids. Kept here is only the CDR3 DNA, which spans 48 bases and is read in frame from base 1. Here V drops 4 bases and J drops 4 bases, and the junction holds 8 bases not matched to any gene.